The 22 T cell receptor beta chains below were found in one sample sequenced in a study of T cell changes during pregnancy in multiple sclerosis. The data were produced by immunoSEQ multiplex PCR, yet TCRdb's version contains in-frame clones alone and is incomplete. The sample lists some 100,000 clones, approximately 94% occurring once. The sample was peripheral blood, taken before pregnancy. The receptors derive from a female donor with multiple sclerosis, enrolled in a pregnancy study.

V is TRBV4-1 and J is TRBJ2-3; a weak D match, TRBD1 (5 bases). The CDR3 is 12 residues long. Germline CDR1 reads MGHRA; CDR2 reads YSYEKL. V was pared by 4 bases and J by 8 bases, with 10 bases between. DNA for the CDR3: TGCGCCAGCAGCCCAGGCCAGGGTACGCAGTATTTT. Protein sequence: CASSPGQGTQYF.

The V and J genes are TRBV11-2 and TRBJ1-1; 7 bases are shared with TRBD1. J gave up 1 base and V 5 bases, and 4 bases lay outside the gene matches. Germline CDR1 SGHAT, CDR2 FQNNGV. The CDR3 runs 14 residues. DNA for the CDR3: TGTGCCAGCAGCCCTAGGACAGGGAACACTGAAGCTTTCTTT. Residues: CASSPRTGNTEAFF.

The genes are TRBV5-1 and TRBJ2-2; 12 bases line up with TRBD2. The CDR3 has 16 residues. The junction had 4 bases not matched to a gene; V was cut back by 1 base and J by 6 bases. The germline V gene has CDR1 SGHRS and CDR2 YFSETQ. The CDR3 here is CASSLTRLAGAGELFF. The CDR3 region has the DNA TGCGCCAGCAGCTTGACGAGACTAGCGGGAGCCGGGGAGCTGTTTTTT.

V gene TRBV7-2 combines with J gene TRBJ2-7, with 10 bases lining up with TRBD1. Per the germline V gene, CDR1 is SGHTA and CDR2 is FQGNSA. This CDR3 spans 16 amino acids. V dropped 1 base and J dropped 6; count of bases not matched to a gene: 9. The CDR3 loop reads CASSLGWTGGKSEQYF. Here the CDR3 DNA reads TGTGCCAGCAGCTTAGGTTGGACAGGGGGGAAGTCCGAGCAGTACTTC.

Written as DNA, the CDR3 is TGTGCCAGCAGCTCCCGGGACTCGTCGAGCCCTTACGAGCAGTACTTC. Amino acid sequence: CASSSRDSSSPYEQYF. The rearrangement uses TRBV13 and TRBJ2-7; D perhaps matches TRBD2 (6 bases). The V end lost 4 bases, the J end lost 4 bases, and 20 bases lay between the germline ends. The CDR3 length is 16 residues. Looked up from germline, CDR1 is PRHDT and CDR2 is FYEKMQ (reference sequence).

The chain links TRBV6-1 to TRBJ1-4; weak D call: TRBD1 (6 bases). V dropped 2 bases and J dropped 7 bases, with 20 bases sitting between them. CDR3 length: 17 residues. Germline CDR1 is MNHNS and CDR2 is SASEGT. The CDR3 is CASSEPQLGRGGEKLFF. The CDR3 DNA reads TGTGCCAGCAGTGAACCGCAACTTGGCAGGGGCGGTGAAAAACTGTTTTTT.

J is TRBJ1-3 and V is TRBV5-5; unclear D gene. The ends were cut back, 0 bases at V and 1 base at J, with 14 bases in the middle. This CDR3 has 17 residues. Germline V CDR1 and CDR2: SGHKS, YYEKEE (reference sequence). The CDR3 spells CASSLAGEAHSGNTIYF. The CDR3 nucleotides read TGTGCCAGCAGCTTGGCCGGGGAGGCTCATTCTGGAAACACCATATATTTT.

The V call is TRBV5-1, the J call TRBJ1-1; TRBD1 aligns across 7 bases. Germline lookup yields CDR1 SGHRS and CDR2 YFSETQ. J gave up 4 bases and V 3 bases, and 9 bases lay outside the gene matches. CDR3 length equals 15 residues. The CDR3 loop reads CASSYRGAGVTEAFF. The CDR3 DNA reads TGCGCCAGCAGCTACAGGGGAGCGGGCGTCACTGAAGCTTTCTTT.

The CDR3 spells CASAGGTTYYEQYF. CDR3 DNA sequence: TGTGCCAGCGCCGGCGGGACTACCTACTACGAGCAGTACTTC. The chain carries TRBV7-2 and TRBJ2-7, with 7 bases that match TRBD2. Trimming removed 8 bases from V and 3 bases from J; junction bases left unmatched: 10. The CDR3 loop spans 14 amino acids. Germline CDR1 reads SGHTA; CDR2 reads FQGNSA.

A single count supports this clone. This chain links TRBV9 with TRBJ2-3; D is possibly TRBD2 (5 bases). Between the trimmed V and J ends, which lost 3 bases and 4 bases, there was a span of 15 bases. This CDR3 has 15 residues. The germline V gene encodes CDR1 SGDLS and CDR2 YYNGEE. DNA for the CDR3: TGTGCCAGCAGCGCCTCCGAGCGGCGACCAGATACGCAGTATTTT. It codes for CASSASERRPDTQYF.

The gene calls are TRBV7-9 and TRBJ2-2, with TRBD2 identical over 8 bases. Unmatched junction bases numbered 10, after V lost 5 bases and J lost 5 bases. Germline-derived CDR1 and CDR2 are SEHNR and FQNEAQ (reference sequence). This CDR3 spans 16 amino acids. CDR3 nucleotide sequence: TGTGCCAGCAGCGTAGAAGCGGGAGAAGGAACCGGGGAGCTGTTTTTT. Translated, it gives CASSVEAGEGTGELFF.

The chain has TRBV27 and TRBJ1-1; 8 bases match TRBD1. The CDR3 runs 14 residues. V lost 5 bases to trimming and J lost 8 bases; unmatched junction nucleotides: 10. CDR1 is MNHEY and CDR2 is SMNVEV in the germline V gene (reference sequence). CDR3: CASSTTGGRIEAFF. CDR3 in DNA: TGTGCCAGCAGTACAACAGGGGGAAGGATAGAAGCTTTCTTT.

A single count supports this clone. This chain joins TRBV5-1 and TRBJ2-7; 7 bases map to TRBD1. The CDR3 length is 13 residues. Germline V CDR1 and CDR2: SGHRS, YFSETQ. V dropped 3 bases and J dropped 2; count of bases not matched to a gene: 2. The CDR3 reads CASSWDRPYEQYF. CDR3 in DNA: TGCGCCAGCAGCTGGGACAGACCCTACGAGCAGTACTTC.

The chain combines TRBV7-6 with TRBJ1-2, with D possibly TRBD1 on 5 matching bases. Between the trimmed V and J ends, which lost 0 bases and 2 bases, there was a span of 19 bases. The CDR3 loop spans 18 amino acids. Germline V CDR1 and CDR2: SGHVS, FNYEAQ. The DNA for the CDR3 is TGTGCCAGCAGCTTAGCGCCAGGGTATAGGGATTTAAACTATGGCTACACCTTC. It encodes CASSLAPGYRDLNYGYTF.

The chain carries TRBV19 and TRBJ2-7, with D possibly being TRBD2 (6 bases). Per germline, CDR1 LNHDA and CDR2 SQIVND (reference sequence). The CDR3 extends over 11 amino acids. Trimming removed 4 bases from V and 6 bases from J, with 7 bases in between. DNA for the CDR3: TGTGCCAGTAGTACCGGGGGCGAGCAGTACTTC. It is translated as CASSTGGEQYF.

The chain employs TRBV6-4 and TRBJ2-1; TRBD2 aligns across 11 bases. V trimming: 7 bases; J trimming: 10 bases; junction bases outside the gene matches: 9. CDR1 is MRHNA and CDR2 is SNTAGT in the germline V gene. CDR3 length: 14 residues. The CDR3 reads CASKAVAGGGEQFF. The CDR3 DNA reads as TGTGCCAGCAAAGCGGTAGCGGGAGGGGGGGAGCAGTTCTTC.

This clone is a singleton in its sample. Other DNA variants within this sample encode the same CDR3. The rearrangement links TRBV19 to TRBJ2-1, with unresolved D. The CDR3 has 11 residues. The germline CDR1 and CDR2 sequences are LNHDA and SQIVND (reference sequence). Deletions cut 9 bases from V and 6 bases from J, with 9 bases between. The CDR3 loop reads CASTRGNEQFF. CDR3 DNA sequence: TGTGCCAGCACTCGAGGCAATGAGCAGTTCTTC.

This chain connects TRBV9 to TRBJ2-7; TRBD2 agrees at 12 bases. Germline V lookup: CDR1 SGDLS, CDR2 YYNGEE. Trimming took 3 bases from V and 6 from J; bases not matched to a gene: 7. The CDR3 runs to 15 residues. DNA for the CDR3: TGTGCCAGCAGCGCACGACTAGCGGGAGCGAGCGAGCAGTACTTC. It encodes CASSARLAGASEQYF.

CDR3 sequence reads: CASSILTASYNYGYTF. CDR3 DNA: TGTGCCAGTAGTATTCTTACAGCCTCGTATAACTATGGCTACACCTTC. The V call is TRBV19, the J call TRBJ1-2, with D hard to call. The V and J ends lost 3 bases and 1 base respectively, with 15 bases between them. Germline loops: CDR1 LNHDA, CDR2 SQIVND (reference sequence). This CDR3 has 16 residues. Based on the CDR3 plus reference TRBV19 and TRBJ1-2, the full variable domain is DGGITQSPKYLFRKEGQNVTLSCEQNLNHDAMYWYRQDPGQGLRLIYYSQIVNDFQKGDIAEGYSVSREKKESFPLTVTSAQKNPTAFYLCASSILTASYNYGYTFGSGTRLTVV.

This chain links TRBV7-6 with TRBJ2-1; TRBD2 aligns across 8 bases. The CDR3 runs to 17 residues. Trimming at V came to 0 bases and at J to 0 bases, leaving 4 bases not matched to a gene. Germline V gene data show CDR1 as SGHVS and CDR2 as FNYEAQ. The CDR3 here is CASSLAPLAGSYNEQFF. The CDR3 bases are TGTGCCAGCAGCTTAGCGCCCCTAGCGGGCTCCTACAATGAGCAGTTCTTC.

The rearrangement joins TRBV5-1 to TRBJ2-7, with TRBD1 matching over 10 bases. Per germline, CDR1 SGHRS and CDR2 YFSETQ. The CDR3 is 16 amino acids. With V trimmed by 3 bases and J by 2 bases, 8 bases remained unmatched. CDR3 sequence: CASSSYSGTGAYEQYF. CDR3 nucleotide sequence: TGCGCCAGCAGCTCCTATTCCGGGACAGGGGCCTACGAGCAGTACTTC.

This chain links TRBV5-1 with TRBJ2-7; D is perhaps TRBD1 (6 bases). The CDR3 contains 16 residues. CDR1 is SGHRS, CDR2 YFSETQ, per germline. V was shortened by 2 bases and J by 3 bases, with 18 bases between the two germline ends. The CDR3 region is CASSLPLMDSIYEQYF. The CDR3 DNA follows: TGCGCCAGCAGCTTACCACTCATGGACAGTATCTACGAGCAGTACTTC.